The sequence of this T cell receptor (beta chain) was determined in a study of blood T cells in healthy people across ages. The second PCR ran roughly 7 to 12 cycles with a sample-barcoded 5' primer and J-beta primers. TCRdb re-analysed the 5' RACE reads in MiXCR, keeping a single row per CDR3 protein. Among some 900,000 distinct CDR3 sequences listed, roughly 52% were seen once. Germline values: CDR1 MNHEY, CDR2 SVGAGI. This CDR3 is built from 13 residues. Between the trimmed V and J ends, which lost 6 bases and 5 bases, there was a span of 13 bases. V is TRBV6-5 and J is TRBJ2-5, with a possible D match to TRBD2 (7 bases). This TCR came from a man in his thirties or forties in good health. Sequencing was done on a sample of blood. CDR3 sequence (DNA): TGTGCCAGCAGAATCAGGGGAGGGGAGACCCAGTACTTC. This encodes CASRIRGGETQYF.